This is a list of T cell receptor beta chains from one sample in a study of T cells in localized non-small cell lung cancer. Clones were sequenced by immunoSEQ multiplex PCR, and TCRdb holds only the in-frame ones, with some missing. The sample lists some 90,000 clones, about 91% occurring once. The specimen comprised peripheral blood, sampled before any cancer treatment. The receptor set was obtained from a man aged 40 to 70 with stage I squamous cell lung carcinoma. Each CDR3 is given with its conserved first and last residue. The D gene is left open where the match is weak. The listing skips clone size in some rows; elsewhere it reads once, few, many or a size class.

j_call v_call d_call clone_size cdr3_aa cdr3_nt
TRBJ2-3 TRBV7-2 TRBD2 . CASSSRLASGGPNTQYF TGTGCCAGCAGCTCGCGGCTGGCTAGCGGGGGCCCTAATACGCAGTATTTT
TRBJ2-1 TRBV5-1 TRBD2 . CASSPGGDNEQFF TGCGCCAGCAGTCCTGGGGGGGACAATGAGCAGTTCTTC
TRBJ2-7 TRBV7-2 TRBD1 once CASSFPQGALYEQYF TGTGCCAGCAGCTTCCCCCAGGGGGCACTCTACGAGCAGTACTTC
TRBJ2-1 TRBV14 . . CASSQLGDVGYEQFF TGTGCCAGCAGCCAATTAGGCGACGTCGGATATGAGCAGTTCTTC
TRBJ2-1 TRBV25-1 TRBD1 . CASSPFDRAYNEQFF TGTGCCAGCAGTCCATTTGACAGGGCCTACAATGAGCAGTTCTTC
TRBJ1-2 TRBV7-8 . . CASSLRGYGYTF TGTGCCAGCAGCCTTAGAGGGTATGGCTACACCTTC
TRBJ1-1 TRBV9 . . CASSPQGTEAFF TGTGCCAGCAGCCCTCAGGGCACTGAAGCTTTCTTT
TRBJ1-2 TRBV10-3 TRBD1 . CAIISDRENGYTF TGTGCCATCATTTCGGACAGGGAGAATGGCTACACCTTC
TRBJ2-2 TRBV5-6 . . CASSLGRVGELFF TGTGCCAGCAGCTTGGGCAGGGTCGGGGAGCTGTTTTTT
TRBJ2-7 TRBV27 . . CASHGWQGSYEQYF TGTGCCAGCCACGGGTGGCAGGGCTCCTACGAGCAGTACTTC
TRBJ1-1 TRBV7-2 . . CASRPRTEAFF TGTGCCAGCCGGCCCCGCACTGAAGCTTTCTTT
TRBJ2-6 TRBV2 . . CASSRAARSGANVLTF TGTGCCAGCTCTCGGGCAGCTCGCTCTGGGGCCAACGTCCTGACTTTC
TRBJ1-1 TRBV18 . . CASSPGMNTEAFF TGTGCCAGCTCACCAGGGATGAACACTGAAGCTTTCTTT
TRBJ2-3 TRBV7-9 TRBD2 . CASSSSGGATDTQYF TGTGCCAGCAGTTCTAGCGGGGGGGCCACAGATACGCAGTATTTT
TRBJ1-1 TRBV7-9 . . CASSPGGVGRNTEAFF TGTGCCAGCAGCCCCGGGGGGGTGGGTCGGAACACTGAAGCTTTCTTT
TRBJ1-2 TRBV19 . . CASTHRQNYGYTF TGTGCCAGTACTCACCGACAGAACTATGGCTACACCTTC
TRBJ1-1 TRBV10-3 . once CAIKVRDTEAFF TGTGCCATCAAGGTAAGGGACACTGAAGCTTTCTTT
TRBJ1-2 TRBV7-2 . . CASSLAGGHFNAYGYTF TGTGCCAGCAGCTTAGCGGGGGGGCACTTCAACGCCTATGGCTACACCTTC
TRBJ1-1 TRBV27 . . CASSEGGVTEAFF TGTGCCAGCAGTGAAGGGGGGGTCACTGAAGCTTTCTTT
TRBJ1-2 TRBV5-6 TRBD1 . CASSLAGTVGYGYTF TGTGCCAGCAGCTTGGCCGGGACAGTTGGTTATGGCTACACCTTC
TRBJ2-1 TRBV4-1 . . CASSQKPGPTINEQFF TGCGCCAGCAGCCAAAAACCGGGACCAACTATCAATGAGCAGTTCTTC
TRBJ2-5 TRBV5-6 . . CASSSPGRGMETQYF TGTGCCAGCAGCTCCCCGGGCAGGGGAATGGAGACCCAGTACTTC
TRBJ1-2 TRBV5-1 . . CASSLAGEPGYGYTF TGCGCCAGCAGCTTGGCAGGGGAGCCTGGTTATGGCTACACCTTC
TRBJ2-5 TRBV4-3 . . CASSQEAQRTQYF TGCGCCAGCAGCCAAGAGGCCCAACGGACCCAGTACTTC
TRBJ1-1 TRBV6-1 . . CASSNQGRSTEAFF TGTGCCAGCAGCAACCAGGGTAGGAGCACTGAAGCTTTCTTT
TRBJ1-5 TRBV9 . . CASSGGGHSNQPQHF TGTGCCAGCAGCGGGGGAGGGCACAGCAATCAGCCCCAGCATTTT
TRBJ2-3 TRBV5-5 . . CASSPADNLGTDTQYF TGTGCCAGCAGCCCGGCGGACAATTTGGGGACAGATACGCAGTATTTT
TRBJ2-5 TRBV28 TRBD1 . CASSRTGTASQETQYF TGTGCCAGCAGTCGAACAGGGACAGCATCTCAAGAGACCCAGTACTTC
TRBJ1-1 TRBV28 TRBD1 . CASSLFLVRGHEDANTEAFF TGTGCCAGCAGTTTATTCCTGGTCAGGGGGCACGAAGACGCGAACACTGAAGCTTTCTTT
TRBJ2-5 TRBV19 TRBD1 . CASSRTGGETQYF TGTGCCAGTAGTAGGACAGGGGGAGAGACCCAGTACTTC
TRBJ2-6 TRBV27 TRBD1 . CASSLSGQRNSGANVLTF TGTGCCAGCAGTTTGTCGGGACAGAGGAACTCTGGGGCCAACGTCCTGACTTTC
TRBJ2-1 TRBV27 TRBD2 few CASSLPLTSGGVNEQFF TGTGCCAGCAGTTTGCCCTTGACTAGCGGGGGGGTCAATGAGCAGTTCTTC
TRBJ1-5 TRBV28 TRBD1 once CASSFGDRGHQPQHF TGTGCCAGCAGTTTTGGCGACAGGGGACATCAGCCCCAGCATTTT
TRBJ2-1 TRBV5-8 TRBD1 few CASRDRDVFEQFF TGTGCCAGCCGGGACAGGGATGTGTTCGAGCAGTTCTTC